These 21 T cell receptor beta chains originate from one sample sequenced in a study of blood T cell repertoires in COVID-19. TCRdb's copy holds only in-frame clones and misses some; the assay was immunoSEQ multiplex PCR. The table lists roughly 110,000 clones, about 88% of them singletons. Sequenced: peripheral blood. These receptors were taken from a woman between 65 and 79 years old who had recovered from COVID-19.

This clone was observed a handful of times. This chain joins TRBV10-3 and TRBJ2-7; 15 bases align to TRBD2. CDR1 is ENHRY and CDR2 is SYGVKD in the germline V gene. This CDR3 has 16 residues. The V and J ends lost 4 bases and 2 bases, in that order; junction bases with no gene match: 3. The CDR3 DNA reads TGTGCCATCAGTGGGACTAGCGGGAGGGCCACCTACGAGCAGTACTTC. Its translation is CAISGTSGRATYEQYF.

This chain links TRBV19 with TRBJ1-3, with D maybe TRBD1 (5 bases). This CDR3 has 15 amino acids. V was pared by 3 bases and J by 1 base, with 10 bases between. Germline assignment: CDR1 LNHDA and CDR2 SQIVND (reference sequence). The CDR3 coding sequence is TGTGCCAGTAGTATCGACAGCCGGTCTGGAAACACCATATATTTT. Translation gives CASSIDSRSGNTIYF.

The chain uses TRBV7-3 and TRBJ2-3, with a weak D call TRBD2 (5 bases). The germline V gene has CDR1 SGHTA and CDR2 FQGTGA. This CDR3 is built from 14 residues. V gave up 2 bases and J gave up 3 bases, with 9 bases separating them. The CDR3 coding sequence is TGTGCCAGCAGCTTAGAAGCGGTAACAGATACGCAGTATTTT. It is translated as CASSLEAVTDTQYF.

The chain joins TRBV6-2 or TRBV6-3 to TRBJ2-2; possible D gene TRBD1, 6 bases. Germline V gene lookup returns CDR1 MNHEY and CDR2 SVGEGT. Trimming removed 4 bases from V and 3 bases from J, with 15 bases in between. The CDR3 loop spans 16 amino acids. The CDR3 DNA reads as TGTGCCAGCAGTTTGAACAGGGTGGGGGACACCGGGGAGCTGTTTTTT. Its protein product is CASSLNRVGDTGELFF.

This chain connects TRBV10-3 to TRBJ2-7; 7 bases line up with TRBD1. The CDR3 loop spans 12 amino acids. Trimming cost V 10 bases and J 2 bases; bases outside gene matches: 5. Per germline, CDR1 ENHRY and CDR2 SYGVKD. CDR3 amino acids: CATEDRAYEQYF. The CDR3 DNA follows: TGTGCCACCGAAGACAGGGCCTACGAGCAGTACTTC.

V gene TRBV7-2 combines with J gene TRBJ2-1; 10 nucleotides agree with TRBD2. The length of the CDR3 is 15 residues. Germline CDR1 reads SGHTA; CDR2 reads FQGNSA. Unmatched junction bases numbered 6, after V lost 7 bases and J lost 3 bases. CDR3 DNA sequence: TGTGCCAGCACCCCATTAGCGGGAGGCTACAATGAGCAGTTCTTC. Amino acids: CASTPLAGGYNEQFF.

This chain connects TRBV5-1 to TRBJ1-5; TRBD1 aligns across 7 bases. Trimming at V came to 7 bases and at J to 2 bases, leaving 12 bases not matched to a gene. Germline V gene lookup returns CDR1 SGHRS and CDR2 YFSETQ. This CDR3 has 16 residues. For the CDR3, the DNA is TGCGCCAGCCGGTACCCAAGAGGACAGGGCAATCAGCCCCAGCATTTT. It yields the protein CASRYPRGQGNQPQHF.

The chain recombines TRBV7-2 with TRBJ1-5; maybe TRBD1 (5 bases). This CDR3 is 15 amino acids long. The germline V gene has CDR1 SGHTA and CDR2 FQGNSA. V dropped 1 base and J dropped 2 bases, with 9 bases sitting between them. CDR3: CASSLVGGGNQPQHF. CDR3 in DNA: TGTGCCAGCAGCTTAGTCGGAGGGGGCAATCAGCCCCAGCATTTT.

This chain uses TRBV18 with TRBJ2-1; 16 bases agree with TRBD2. Germline V CDR1 and CDR2: KGHSH, LQKENI. V trimming: 4 bases; J trimming: 7 bases; junction bases outside the gene matches: 4. The CDR3 has 16 amino acids. The CDR3 protein is CASSQGLAGGDNEQFF. CDR3 DNA sequence: TGTGCCAGCTCACAGGGACTAGCGGGAGGGGATAATGAGCAGTTCTTC.

The chain joins TRBV27 to TRBJ1-6; TRBD1 agrees at 8 bases. CDR3 length: 19 residues. Germline V CDR1 and CDR2: MNHEY, SMNVEV (reference sequence). With V trimmed by 0 bases and J by 5 bases, 12 bases remained unmatched. CDR3 region: CASSLSPVTGGGDNSPLHF. The CDR3 nucleotides read TGTGCCAGCAGTTTATCACCCGTAACAGGGGGAGGGGATAATTCACCCCTCCACTTT.

This chain links TRBV5-4 with TRBJ2-3, with 8 bases fitting TRBD2. CDR3 length equals 17 residues. Germline loops: CDR1 SGHNT, CDR2 YYREEE (reference sequence). V was pared by 0 bases and J by 2 bases, with 8 bases of the junction left unmatched. CDR3 DNA sequence: TGTGCCAGCAGCTTGGGTGGCGGGGGGCCCGTCACAGATACGCAGTATTTT. Translation: CASSLGGGGPVTDTQYF.

V gene TRBV7-9 combines with J gene TRBJ1-1; no clear D. V dropped 1 base and J dropped 4 bases, with 10 bases sitting between them. CDR1 and CDR2 (germline): SEHNR, FQNEAQ (reference sequence). The CDR3 sequence is 14 residues long. The chain's CDR3 is CASSLGNSGTEAFF. The CDR3 bases are TGTGCCAGCAGCTTAGGAAACTCCGGCACTGAAGCTTTCTTT.

The chain uses TRBV7-3 and TRBJ2-7; TRBD2 matches 15 bases. The CDR3 has 17 amino acids. Germline V lookup: CDR1 SGHTA, CDR2 FQGTGA. V lost 4 bases to trimming and J lost 7 bases; unmatched junction nucleotides: 11. CDR3 loop: CASSWGTSGRLGREQYF. The CDR3 DNA sequence: TGTGCCAGCAGCTGGGGGACTAGCGGGAGGCTGGGTCGGGAGCAGTACTTC.

The J gene is TRBJ2-3, the V gene TRBV7-9; D perhaps matches TRBD2 (6 bases). The CDR3 is 16 residues long. The germline gives CDR1 SEHNR, CDR2 FQNEAQ (reference sequence). Trimming left V 3 bases short and J 1 base short, with 14 bases between. CDR3 protein: CASSFGFSGGTDTQYF. CDR3 sequence (DNA): TGTGCCAGCAGCTTCGGTTTTTCGGGGGGCACAGATACGCAGTATTTT.

The chain combines TRBV5-4 with TRBJ2-6; D possibly corresponds to TRBD1 (6 bases). Germline CDR1 is SGHNT and CDR2 is YYREEE (reference sequence). With 4 bases removed from V and 4 bases from J, the gap between germline ends came to 12 bases. The CDR3 loop spans 15 amino acids. DNA of the CDR3: TGTGCCAGCAGCGGCCAGAGGGGGGGGGCCAACGTCCTGACTTTC. Translating gives CASSGQRGGANVLTF.

The V gene is TRBV27, the J gene TRBJ1-5; D may be TRBD1 (5 bases). CDR1 MNHEY and CDR2 SMNVEV come from the germline V gene (reference sequence). The CDR3 runs to 14 residues. Between the trimmed V and J ends, which lost 2 bases and 7 bases, there was a span of 12 bases. This chain's CDR3 is CASSLRGGGQPQHF. CDR3 nucleotides: TGTGCCAGCAGTTTACGGGGGGGTGGACAGCCCCAGCATTTT.

This clone appeared a few times. The V call is TRBV30, the J call TRBJ2-6; maybe TRBD2 (5 bases). V was cut by 2 bases and J by 0 bases, with 8 bases left in between. Germline CDR1 and CDR2: GTSNPN and SVGIG (reference sequence). This CDR3 spans 15 amino acids. The CDR3 loop is CAWSRGSSGANVLTF. Here the CDR3 DNA reads TGTGCCTGGAGTCGGGGTAGCTCTGGGGCCAACGTCCTGACTTTC.

The J gene is TRBJ2-5, the V gene TRBV30, with D tentatively TRBD1 (6 bases). Germline CDR1 is GTSNPN and CDR2 is SVGIG (reference sequence). Trimming removed 2 bases from V and 1 base from J, with 8 bases in between. The CDR3 totals 13 residues. For the CDR3, the DNA is TGTGCCTGGAGTCAGGGGACCCAAGAGACCCAGTACTTC. Its translation is CAWSQGTQETQYF.

V is TRBV29-1 and J is TRBJ2-7; TRBD1 matches at 7 bases. The CDR3 length is 11 residues. Germline V CDR1 and CDR2: SQVTM, ANQGSEA. Trimming at V came to 4 bases and at J to 5 bases, leaving 2 bases not matched to a gene. The CDR3 region is CSVGQGDEQYF. In DNA form, the CDR3 reads TGCAGCGTTGGTCAGGGGGACGAGCAGTACTTC.

This clone was counted once. The chain employs TRBV2 and TRBJ2-1; 7 nucleotides agree with TRBD2. Germline CDR1 and CDR2: SNHLY and FYNNEI. The CDR3 is 15 amino acids. Losses at the gene ends were 8 bases for V and 1 base for J; bases not matched to a gene: 8. CDR3 sequence (DNA): TGTGCCAGCTGGGGAGGGGACGATTCCTACAATGAGCAGTTCTTC. It yields the protein CASWGGDDSYNEQFF. Variable domain in full (rest from reference TRBV2 and TRBJ2-1): EPEVTQTPSHQVTQMGQEVILRCVPISNHLYFYWYRQILGQKVEFLVSFYNNEISEKSEIFDDQFSVERPDGSNFTLKIRSTKLEDSAMYFCASWGGDDSYNEQFFGPGTRLTVL.

V usage is TRBV7-8 and J usage is TRBJ2-3; 14 nucleotides align to TRBD2. Germline lookup yields CDR1 SGHVS and CDR2 FQNEAQ. The CDR3 spans 16 residues. V shed 5 bases and J 3 bases; nucleotides not matched to a gene: 4. CDR3 coding DNA: TGTGCCAGCAGCCAGACTAGCGGGAGGGGGACAGATACGCAGTATTTT. Its translation: CASSQTSGRGTDTQYF.